The rows below give T cell receptor beta chains drawn from one sample of a study. TCRdb redid the calling of the 5' RACE reads with MiXCR, one entry per CDR3 protein. The sample holds approximately 44,000 distinct CDR3 sequences; over 25% are singletons and the top ten take roughly 3.5%. The sequencing sample was made of memory CD4+ T cells sorted from a lymph node. These receptors were collected from a female donor with breast cancer. The CDR3 runs from the conserved cysteine through the conserved F or W.

v_gene	j_gene	CDR3aa
TRBV5-1	TRBJ2-7	CASSLDPGQGTYEQYF
TRBV20-1	TRBJ1-6	CSASSPRSPLHF
TRBV6-2/TRBV6-3	TRBJ2-7	CASSLTGTANYEQYF
TRBV2	TRBJ2-3	CASGQEIEDTQYF
TRBV5-1	TRBJ1-1	CASSLSGPGQGGTEAFF
TRBV5-5	TRBJ2-5	CASSLWRPAGETQYF
TRBV4-1	TRBJ2-5	CASSQGGLAGTQYF
TRBV7-9	TRBJ2-5	CASSPMTTTDQETQYF
TRBV9	TRBJ2-5	CASSPPVMGSAETQYF
TRBV9	TRBJ1-2	CASSGTGGLYGYTF
TRBV27	TRBJ2-1	CASSLRGSYNEQFF
TRBV27	TRBJ1-2	CASSLRGTTGDGRGYTF
TRBV7-3	TRBJ1-5	CASSSLKEYGNQPQHF
TRBV25-1	TRBJ1-3	CASSDDRGLDAIYF
TRBV7-2	TRBJ1-6	CASSFYRLENLPLHF
TRBV5-1	TRBJ2-3	CASSLAGDPSTDTQYF
TRBV14	TRBJ1-3	CASSSQRGNTIYF
TRBV29-1	TRBJ2-7	CSVASNSYEQYF
TRBV12-3/TRBV12-4	TRBJ1-4	CASRSGLATNEKLFF
TRBV18	TRBJ2-7	CASSPGRARRYEQYF
TRBV4-1	TRBJ1-6	CASSQPTYARSPLHF
TRBV4-3	TRBJ2-3	CASSQGTGRTDTQYF
TRBV15	TRBJ2-2	CATSRDLEREATGELFF
TRBV27	TRBJ2-3	CASSWGMAGGTDTQYF
TRBV20-1	TRBJ1-1	CNVGRGFNTEAFF
TRBV20-1	TRBJ1-1	CSATRFATEAFF
TRBV7-9	TRBJ2-1	CASSLHGNEQFF
TRBV7-9	TRBJ2-7	CASSLETSKKYEQYF
TRBV6-1	TRBJ1-5	CASSEGGQRYQPQHF
TRBV3-1	TRBJ2-2	CASSQQGAGELFF
TRBV5-4	TRBJ2-7	CASSLDRGMYEQYF
TRBV6-6	TRBJ1-2	CASTISLGGYTF